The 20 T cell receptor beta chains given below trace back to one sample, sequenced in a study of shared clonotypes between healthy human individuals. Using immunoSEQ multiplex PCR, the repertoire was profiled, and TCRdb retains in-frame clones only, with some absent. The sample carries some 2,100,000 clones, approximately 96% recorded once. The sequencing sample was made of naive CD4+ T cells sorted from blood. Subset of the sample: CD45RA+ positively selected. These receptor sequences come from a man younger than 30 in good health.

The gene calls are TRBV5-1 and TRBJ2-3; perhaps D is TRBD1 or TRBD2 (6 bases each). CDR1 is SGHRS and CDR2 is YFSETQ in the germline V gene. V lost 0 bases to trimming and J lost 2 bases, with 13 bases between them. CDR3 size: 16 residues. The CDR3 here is CASSLERGDLTDTQYF. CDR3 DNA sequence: TGCGCCAGCAGCTTGGAGAGGGGGGACCTCACAGATACGCAGTATTTT. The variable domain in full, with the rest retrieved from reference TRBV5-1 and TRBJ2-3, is KAGVTQTPRYLIKTRGQQVTLSCSPISGHRSVSWYQQTPGQGLQFLFEYFSETQRNKGNFPGRFSGRQFSNSRSEMNVSTLELGDSALYLCASSLERGDLTDTQYFGPGTRLTVL.

CDR3: CASSKVGKETQYF. The CDR3 DNA is TGTGCCAGCAGCAAAGTGGGGAAAGAGACCCAGTACTTC. The J gene is TRBJ2-5, the V gene TRBV21-1. TRBV21-1 is listed as a pseudogene. There are 13 residues in the CDR3.

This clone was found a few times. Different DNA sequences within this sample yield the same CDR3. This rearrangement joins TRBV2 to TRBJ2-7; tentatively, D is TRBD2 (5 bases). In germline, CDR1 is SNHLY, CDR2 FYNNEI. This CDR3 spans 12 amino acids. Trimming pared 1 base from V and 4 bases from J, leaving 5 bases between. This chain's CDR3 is CASSEERYEQYF. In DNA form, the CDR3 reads TGTGCCAGCAGTGAAGAGCGGTACGAGCAGTACTTC.

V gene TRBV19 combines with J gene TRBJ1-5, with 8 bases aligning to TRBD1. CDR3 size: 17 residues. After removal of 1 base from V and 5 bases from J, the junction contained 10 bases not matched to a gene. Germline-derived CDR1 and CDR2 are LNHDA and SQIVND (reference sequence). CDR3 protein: CASSIAQGARTDQPQHF. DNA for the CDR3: TGTGCCAGTAGTATAGCCCAGGGGGCGAGGACCGATCAGCCCCAGCATTTT.

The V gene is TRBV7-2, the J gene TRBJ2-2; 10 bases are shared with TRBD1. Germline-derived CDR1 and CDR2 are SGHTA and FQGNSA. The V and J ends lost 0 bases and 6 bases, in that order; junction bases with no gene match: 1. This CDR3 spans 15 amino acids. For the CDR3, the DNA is TGTGCCAGCAGCTTAGCTGGACAGGGGGCCGGGGAGCTGTTTTTT. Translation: CASSLAGQGAGELFF.

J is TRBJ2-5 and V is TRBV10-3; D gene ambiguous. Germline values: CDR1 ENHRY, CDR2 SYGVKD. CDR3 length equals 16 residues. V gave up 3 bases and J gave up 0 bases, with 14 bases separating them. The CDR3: CAISEGRTKYQETQYF. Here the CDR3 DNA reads TGTGCCATCAGTGAAGGCAGGACGAAGTACCAAGAGACCCAGTACTTC.

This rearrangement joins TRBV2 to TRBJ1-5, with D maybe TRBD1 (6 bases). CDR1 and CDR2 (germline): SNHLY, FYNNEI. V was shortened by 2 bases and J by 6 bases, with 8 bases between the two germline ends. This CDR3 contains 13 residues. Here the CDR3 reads CASSETGSQPQHF. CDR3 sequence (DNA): TGTGCCAGCAGTGAAACAGGGAGTCAGCCCCAGCATTTT.

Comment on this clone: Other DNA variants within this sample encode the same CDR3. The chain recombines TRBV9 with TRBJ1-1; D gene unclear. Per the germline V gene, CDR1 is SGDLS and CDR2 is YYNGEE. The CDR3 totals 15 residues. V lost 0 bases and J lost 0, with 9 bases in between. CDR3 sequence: CASSVAGQLNTEAFF. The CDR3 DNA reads TGTGCCAGCAGCGTAGCCGGGCAGTTGAACACTGAAGCTTTCTTT.

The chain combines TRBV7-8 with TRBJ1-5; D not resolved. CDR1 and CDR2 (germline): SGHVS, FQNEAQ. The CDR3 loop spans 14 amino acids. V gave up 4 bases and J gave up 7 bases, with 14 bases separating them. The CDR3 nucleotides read TGTGCCAGCAGCTCACGAGAGGGTGCCCAGCCCCAGCATTTT. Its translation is CASSSREGAQPQHF.

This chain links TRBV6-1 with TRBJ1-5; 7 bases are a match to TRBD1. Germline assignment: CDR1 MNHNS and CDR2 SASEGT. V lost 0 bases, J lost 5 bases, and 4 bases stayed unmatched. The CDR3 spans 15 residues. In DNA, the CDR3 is TGTGCCAGCAGTGAAGCACCGACAGGGTATCAGCCCCAGCATTTT. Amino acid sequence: CASSEAPTGYQPQHF.

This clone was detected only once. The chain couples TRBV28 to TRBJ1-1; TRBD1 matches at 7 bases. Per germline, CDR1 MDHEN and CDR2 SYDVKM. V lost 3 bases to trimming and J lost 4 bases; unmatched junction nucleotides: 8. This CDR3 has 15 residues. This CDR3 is CASSFLDRDSTEAFF. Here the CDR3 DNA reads TGTGCCAGCAGTTTCCTCGACCGGGACAGCACTGAAGCTTTCTTT.

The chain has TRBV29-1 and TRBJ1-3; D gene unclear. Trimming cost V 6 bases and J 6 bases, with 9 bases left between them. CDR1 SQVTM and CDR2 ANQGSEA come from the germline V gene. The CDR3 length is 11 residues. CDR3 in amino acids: CSVRRENTIYF. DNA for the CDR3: TGCAGCGTGCGACGTGAAAACACCATATATTTT.

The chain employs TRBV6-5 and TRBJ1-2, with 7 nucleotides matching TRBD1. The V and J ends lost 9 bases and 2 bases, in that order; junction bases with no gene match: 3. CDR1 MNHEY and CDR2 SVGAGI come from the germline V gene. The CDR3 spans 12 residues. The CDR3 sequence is CASTGDNYGYTF. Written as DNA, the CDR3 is TGTGCCAGTACAGGGGACAACTATGGCTACACCTTC.

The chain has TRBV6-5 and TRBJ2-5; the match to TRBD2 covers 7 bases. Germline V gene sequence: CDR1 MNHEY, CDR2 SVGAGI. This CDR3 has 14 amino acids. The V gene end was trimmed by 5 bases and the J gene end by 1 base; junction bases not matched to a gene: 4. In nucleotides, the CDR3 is TGTGCCAGCAGTGGGGAGGGGATCCAAGAGACCCAGTACTTC. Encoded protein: CASSGEGIQETQYF.

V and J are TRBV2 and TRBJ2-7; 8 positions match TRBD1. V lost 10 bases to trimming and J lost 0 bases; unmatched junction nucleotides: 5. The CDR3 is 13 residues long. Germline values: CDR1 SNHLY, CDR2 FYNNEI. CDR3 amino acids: CATQQGVSYEQYF. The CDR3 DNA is TGTGCCACCCAACAGGGGGTCTCCTACGAGCAGTACTTC.

In nucleotides, the CDR3 is TGTGCCAGCGGACAGGACACGCGGTCTGGAAACACCATATATTTT. Translated: CASGQDTRSGNTIYF. This chain joins TRBV6-5 and TRBJ1-3; TRBD1 agrees at 7 bases. This CDR3 region has 15 residues. V shed 8 bases, J shed 1 base, and the junction held 8 bases outside the gene matches. Germline V lookup: CDR1 MNHEY, CDR2 SVGAGI.

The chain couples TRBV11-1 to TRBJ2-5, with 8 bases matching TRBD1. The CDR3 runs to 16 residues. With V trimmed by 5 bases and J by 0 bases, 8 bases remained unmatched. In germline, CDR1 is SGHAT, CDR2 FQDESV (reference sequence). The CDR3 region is CASSARDRTYQETQYF. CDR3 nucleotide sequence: TGTGCCAGCAGCGCGCGGGACAGGACGTACCAAGAGACCCAGTACTTC.

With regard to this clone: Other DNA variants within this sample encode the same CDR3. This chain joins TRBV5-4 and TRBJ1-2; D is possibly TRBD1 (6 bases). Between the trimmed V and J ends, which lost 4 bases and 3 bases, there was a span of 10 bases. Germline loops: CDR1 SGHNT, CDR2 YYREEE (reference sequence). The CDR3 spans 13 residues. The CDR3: CASSPGQDYGYTF. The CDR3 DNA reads TGTGCCAGCAGCCCGGGACAAGACTATGGCTACACCTTC.

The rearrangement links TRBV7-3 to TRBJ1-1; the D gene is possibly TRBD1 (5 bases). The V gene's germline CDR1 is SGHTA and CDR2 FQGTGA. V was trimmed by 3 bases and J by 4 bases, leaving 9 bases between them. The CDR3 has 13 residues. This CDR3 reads CASSFRDATEAFF. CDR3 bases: TGTGCCAGCAGCTTCAGGGATGCCACTGAAGCTTTCTTT.

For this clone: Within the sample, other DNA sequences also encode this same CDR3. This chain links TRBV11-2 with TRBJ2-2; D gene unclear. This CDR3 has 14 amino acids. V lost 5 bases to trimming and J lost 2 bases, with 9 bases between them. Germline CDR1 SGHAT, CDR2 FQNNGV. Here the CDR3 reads CASSPGGNTGELFF. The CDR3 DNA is TGTGCCAGCAGCCCCGGCGGAAACACCGGGGAGCTGTTTTTT.